This T cell receptor (beta chain) was recovered during a study of cytomegalovirus exposure and HLA in healthy donors. Trimming left V 8 bases short and J 1 base short, with 13 bases between. The germline V gene encodes CDR1 SGHAT and CDR2 FQNNGV. The CDR3 runs to 14 residues. The study ran its PCR with 60 Vbeta and 13 Jbeta primers. The method was immunoSEQ multiplex PCR; TCRdb's version includes in-frame clones alone and lacks a portion of them. The sample holds over 75,000 clones, about four fifths seen once. This TCR derives from a male donor in good health and CMV-seropositive. This sequence joins TRBV11-2 and TRBJ2-3; TRBD2 is a possible D gene (6 bases). Input material: PBMCs. The CDR3 DNA reads TGTGCCAGCGGTCCGGGGGTGGGCACAGATACGCAGTATTTT. Residues: CASGPGVGTDTQYF.